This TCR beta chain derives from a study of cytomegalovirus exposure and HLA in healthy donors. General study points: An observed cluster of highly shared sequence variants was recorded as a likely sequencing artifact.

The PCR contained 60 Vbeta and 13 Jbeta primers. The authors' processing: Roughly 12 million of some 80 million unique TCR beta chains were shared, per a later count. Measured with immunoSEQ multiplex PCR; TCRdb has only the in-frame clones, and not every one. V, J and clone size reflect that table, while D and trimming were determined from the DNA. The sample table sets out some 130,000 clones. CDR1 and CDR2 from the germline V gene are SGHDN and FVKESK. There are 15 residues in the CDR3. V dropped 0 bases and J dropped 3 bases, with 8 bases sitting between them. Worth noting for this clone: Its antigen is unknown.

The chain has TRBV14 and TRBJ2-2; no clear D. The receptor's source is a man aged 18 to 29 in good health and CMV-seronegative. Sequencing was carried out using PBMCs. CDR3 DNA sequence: TGTGCCAGCAGCCAAGAAGTCAGGCACACCGGGGAGCTGTTTTTT. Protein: CASSQEVRHTGELFF.